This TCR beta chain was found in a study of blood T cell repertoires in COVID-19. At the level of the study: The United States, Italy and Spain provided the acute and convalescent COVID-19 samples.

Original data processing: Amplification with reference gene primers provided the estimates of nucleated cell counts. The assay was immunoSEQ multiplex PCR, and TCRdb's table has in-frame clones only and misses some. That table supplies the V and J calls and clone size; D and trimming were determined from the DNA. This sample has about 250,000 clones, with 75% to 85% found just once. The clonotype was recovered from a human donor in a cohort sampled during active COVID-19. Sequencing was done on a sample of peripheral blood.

DNA of the CDR3: TGTGCCAGCAGCTTTGGACAGGGGGGCAATGAGCAGTTCTTC. Translation: CASSFGQGGNEQFF. This sequence joins TRBV5-4 and TRBJ2-1, with 10 positions matching TRBD1. J gave up 6 bases and V 2 bases, and 2 bases lay outside the gene matches. This CDR3 contains 14 residues. CDR1 is SGHNT, CDR2 YYREEE, per germline (reference sequence).